This entry is about one T cell receptor beta chain. The repertoire was sequenced with immunoSEQ multiplex PCR; TCRdb's copy has only in-frame clones and lacks some. Seen here are 1.4 million to 1.5 million clones, roughly 96% observed once, and the top ten hold roughly 1.2%. V was cut by 2 bases and J by 3 bases, with 14 bases left in between. This CDR3 has 15 amino acids. The germline V gene has CDR1 SEHNR and CDR2 FQNEAQ (reference sequence). This sample is part of a study of shared clonotypes between healthy human individuals. The gene calls are TRBV7-9 and TRBJ2-7, with D possibly TRBD2 on 6 matching bases. The origin of this receptor is a man in his thirties or forties in good health. Source material: naive CD4+ T cells sorted from blood. As for subset: CD45RA+ positively selected. Written as DNA, the CDR3 is TGTGCCAGCAGCTTATACGCGGGGATGGGCTACGAGCAGTACTTC. This encodes CASSLYAGMGYEQYF.